This TCR beta chain was found in a study of shared clonotypes between healthy human individuals. Germline CDR1 is SQVTM and CDR2 is ANQGSEA. The CDR3 covers 11 residues. The ends were cut back, 6 bases at V and 7 bases at J, with 12 bases in the middle. TCRdb's copy holds only in-frame clones and misses some; the assay was immunoSEQ multiplex PCR. This table holds roughly 1,000,000 clones, about 84% found once. On this clone: Its target is unknown.

Overall study results and limits: Larger estimated richness was generally recorded for naive subsets relative to memory subsets.

The V and J genes are TRBV29-1 and TRBJ1-1; tentative D call: TRBD1 (6 bases). This receptor was obtained from a man aged 18 to 30 in good health. Some clones in this sample may be carry-over from other donors' samples. Specimen: memory CD4+ T cells from PBMCs. Subset of the sample: CD45RA-negative fraction. CDR3 region: CSVSDSFEAFF. CDR3 coding DNA: TGCAGCGTCTCGGACAGCTTTGAAGCTTTCTTT.